This TCR beta chain was observed in a study of post-analysis software for immune sequencing data. For the study at large: Patients had relapsing-remitting, secondary progressive or progressive-relapsing multiple sclerosis; some lacked subtype. Study-level findings and limits: In patients, about 5 TRBV segments were more frequent than in controls, with TRBV5-6, TRBV5-1 and TRBV20-1 among them. Significantly decreased normalized Chao1 diversity was recorded for multiple sclerosis patients relative to controls.

Note on this clonotype: Antigen specificity is unknown.

V trimming: 6 bases; J trimming: 4 bases; junction bases outside the gene matches: 5. CDR3 length equals 15 residues. Germline V gene lookup returns CDR1 MDHEN and CDR2 SYDVKM. TCR beta cDNA libraries included unique molecular identifiers. The authors obtained roughly 0.5 million cDNA molecules from roughly 1 to 10 million T cells. TCRdb re-derived calls from the PCR reads in MiXCR, one entry per CDR3 protein. The data show roughly 580,000 distinct CDR3 sequences, 40% to 50% seen once. This sequence was found in a girl between 5 and 17 years old with multiple sclerosis. V usage is TRBV28 and J usage is TRBJ2-5, with 13 bases lining up with TRBD2. The sample was blood. The CDR3 nucleotides read TGTGCCAGCAGCCGACTAGCGGGAGGTGCAGAGACCCAGTACTTC. It translates to CASSRLAGGAETQYF.